Listed below are T cell receptor beta chains from one sample, sequenced in a study of CD8+CD57+ T cells in acquired aplastic anemia. Each CDR3 protein gets one entry after TCRdb re-called the reads with MiXCR. The sample holds about 43,000 distinct CDR3 sequences, approximately 63% seen once. Sequencing was done on a sample of sorted CD4+, CD8+, or CD8+CD57+ T cells (not recorded which) from PBMCs. The receptors derive from a human donor with aplastic anemia. The CDR3 runs from the conserved cysteine through the conserved F or W. The D gene is left open where the match is weak. Part of the rows lack a size; the others show once, few, many or a class for expanded clones.

D gene,J gene,V gene,clone size,CDR3 DNA,CDR3 protein
-,TRBJ2-7,TRBV7-2,few,TGTGCCAGTAGCTCGGGGAGATCATCCTACGAGCAGTACTTC,CASSSGRSSYEQYF
TRBD1,TRBJ2-7,TRBV29-1,many,TGCAGCGTTCCCGGGACAGGCATCTACGAGCAGTACTTC,CSVPGTGIYEQYF
TRBD2,TRBJ2-1,TRBV13,-,TGTGCCAGCAGCTTAGCGCTAGCGGGGGCTGGGGGTGAGCAGTTCTTC,CASSLALAGAGGEQFF
TRBD1,TRBJ2-1,TRBV11-1,-,TGTGCCAGCAGCTTAGGGTGGGCAGGGGGTAACTACAATGAGCAGTTCTTC,CASSLGWAGGNYNEQFF
-,TRBJ1-2,TRBV10-2,many,TGCGCCAGCAGTGAGACAACTTATTATGGCTACACCTTC,CASSETTYYGYTF
-,TRBJ2-7,TRBV5-1,many,TGCGCCAGCAGCTTGGGCAGGGTGGGAAGCTCCTACGAGCAGTACTTC,CASSLGRVGSSYEQYF
-,TRBJ2-2,TRBV29-1,-,TGCAGCGCCCGATTTGGGGGGAACACCGGGGAGCTGTTTTTT,CSARFGGNTGELFF
TRBD1,TRBJ2-1,TRBV19,-,TGTGCCAGTAGTATGGGGGACAGGGAAGTCGATGAGCAGTTCTTC,CASSMGDREVDEQFF
TRBD1,TRBJ1-2,TRBV15,-,TGTGCCACCAGCAGAGATAGGACAGGCAACTATGGCTACACCTTC,CATSRDRTGNYGYTF
-,TRBJ2-3,TRBV7-8,many,TGTGCCAGCAGCTTTGGGTACACAGATACGCAGTATTTT,CASSFGYTDTQYF
-,TRBJ2-7,TRBV29-1,once,TGCAGCGTTGAAGAGGAGGGGAACTACGAGCAGTACTTC,CSVEEEGNYEQYF
-,TRBJ1-1,TRBV19,many,TGTGCCAGTAGTCTGAGGAACACTGAAGCTTTCTTT,CASSLRNTEAFF
-,TRBJ2-7,TRBV6-1,-,TGTGCCAGCAGCCAAACGATTACGAGCTCCTACGAGCAGTACTTC,CASSQTITSSYEQYF
TRBD1,TRBJ2-1,TRBV15,few,TGTGCCACCAGCACGTTCGGGACAGGGAACAATGAGCAGTTCTTC,CATSTFGTGNNEQFF
-,TRBJ2-1,TRBV9,many,TGTGCCAGCAGCGTCAACAGGTATTACAATGAGCAGTTCTTC,CASSVNRYYNEQFF
TRBD2,TRBJ2-7,TRBV24-1,-,TGTGCCACCAGTACCACAGAGCGGGAGAACTCAGACGAGCAGTACTTC,CATSTTERENSDEQYF
-,TRBJ1-1,TRBV12-3/TRBV12-4,many,TGTGCCAGCAGTAACCGAGACAGGAACACTGAAGCTTTCTTT,CASSNRDRNTEAFF
-,TRBJ2-2,TRBV19,-,TGTGCCGGTAGTCACCCCACCGGGGAGCTGTTTTTT,CAGSHPTGELFF
TRBD2,TRBJ2-3,TRBV2,-,TGTGCCAGCGGGTCACGGGTCGGGGGGGCCACAGATACGCAGTATTTT,CASGSRVGGATDTQYF
-,TRBJ1-2,TRBV19,-,TGTGCCAGTAGTATGGAGGATACCAGGGGCTACACCTTC,CASSMEDTRGYTF
TRBD2,TRBJ2-1,TRBV20-1,once,TGCAGTGCTAGAGATGAAGCGGGGGGGCATTACAATGAGCAGTTCTTC,CSARDEAGGHYNEQFF
TRBD1,TRBJ2-3,TRBV25-1,medium-sized,TGTGCCAGCAGTGGACAGGGGCGCACAGATACGCAGTATTTT,CASSGQGRTDTQYF
-,TRBJ2-1,TRBV11-2,-,TGTGCCAGCAGCTTAGGAGGAGGGAATGAGCAGTTCTTC,CASSLGGGNEQFF
-,TRBJ2-7,TRBV2,-,TGTGCCAGCAGTGAAGGGACGGACCCCTACGAGCAGTACTTC,CASSEGTDPYEQYF
-,TRBJ1-6,TRBV10-3,-,TGTGCCATCTCAGACGGGGCGCGGAATTCACCCCTCCACTTT,CAISDGARNSPLHF
-,TRBJ2-7,TRBV7-8,-,TGTGCCACGGGCCCCGGAACACTTGCCTACGAGCAGTACTTC,CATGPGTLAYEQYF